A single sample gave rise to the 2 T cell receptor beta chains below, sequenced in a study of blood T cell repertoires in COVID-19. Using immunoSEQ multiplex PCR, the repertoire was profiled, and TCRdb retains in-frame clones only, with some absent. The sample contains under 60,000 clones, more than 85% of which appear only once. Sample: peripheral blood. The source is a middle-aged man with active COVID-19.

The chain links TRBV4-1 to TRBJ2-3; TRBD2 is a possible D gene (5 bases). The ends were cut back, 8 bases at V and 1 base at J, with 13 bases in the middle. This CDR3 is built from 14 residues. CDR1 is MGHRA, CDR2 YSYEKL, per germline. The CDR3 is CASSVRAGTDTQYF. DNA of the CDR3: TGCGCCAGCTCGGTGAGGGCGGGCACAGATACGCAGTATTTT.

The chain uses TRBV11-2 and TRBJ2-7, with TRBD1 matching over 7 bases. This CDR3 has 13 residues. Germline V lookup: CDR1 SGHAT, CDR2 FQNNGV. V gave up 4 bases and J gave up 8 bases; unmatched junction bases: 8. CDR3 coding DNA: TGTGCCAGCAGCTCTATGCGGACAGGCAAGCAGTACTTC. Protein sequence: CASSSMRTGKQYF.